The 22 T cell receptor beta chains listed next were all sequenced from one sample in a study of blood T cell repertoires in COVID-19. The repertoire was sequenced with immunoSEQ multiplex PCR; TCRdb's copy has only in-frame clones and lacks some. The sample contains 150,000 to 200,000 clones, roughly 82% of which appear only once. The specimen was PBMCs or T cells enriched from blood (not recorded which). These receptors came from a woman in her fifties or sixties with acute COVID-19.

The chain carries TRBV15 and TRBJ1-1, with 10 nucleotides matching TRBD1. The CDR3 consists of 16 residues. Germline V gene data show CDR1 as LNHNV and CDR2 as YYDKDF (reference sequence). Trimming took 3 bases from V and 5 from J; bases not matched to a gene: 9. CDR3 sequence reads: CATSSGDRGLGTEAFF. The CDR3 DNA reads TGTGCCACCAGCAGTGGCGACAGGGGGCTAGGTACTGAAGCTTTCTTT.

V gene TRBV5-1 combines with J gene TRBJ2-5, with 9 bases fitting TRBD1. Germline V gives CDR1 SGHRS, CDR2 YFSETQ. The CDR3 totals 18 residues. Trimming cost V 0 bases and J 1 base; bases outside gene matches: 10. The DNA for the CDR3 is TGCGCCAGCAGCTTGGGGAGGAGGACAGGGGCGGCCCAAGAGACCCAGTACTTC. Translation: CASSLGRRTGAAQETQYF.

The V call is TRBV7-8, the J call TRBJ1-2, with TRBD1 identical over 7 bases. The germline V gene encodes CDR1 SGHVS and CDR2 FQNEAQ. The V segment lost 4 bases and the J segment 4 bases; nucleotides outside the gene matches: 15. The CDR3 spans 17 residues. The CDR3 DNA reads TGTGCCAGCAGCTCCAGATTGGGGGACAGCTTAAGCTATGGCTACACCTTC. Encoded protein: CASSSRLGDSLSYGYTF.

The V and J genes are TRBV4-3 and TRBJ2-2, with D perhaps TRBD2 (7 bases). Germline CDR1 reads LGHNA; CDR2 reads YSLEER. Trimming pared 5 bases from V and 5 bases from J, leaving 18 bases between. This CDR3 comprises 16 residues. CDR3 in DNA: TGCGCCAGCAGCTGGCAGAGGGGGGGCCTGACCGGGGAGCTGTTTTTT. Encoded protein: CASSWQRGGLTGELFF.

V gene TRBV5-1 combines with J gene TRBJ2-4; tentative D call: TRBD1 (6 bases). The CDR3 extends over 13 amino acids. The V end was cut by 4 bases, the J end by 9 bases, with 14 bases between. CDR1 is SGHRS, CDR2 YFSETQ, per germline. The CDR3 reads CASSPGTSSIQYF. CDR3 in DNA: TGCGCCAGCAGCCCCGGGACATCCAGCATTCAGTACTTC.

The chain has TRBV6-5 and TRBJ1-1; TRBD1 is a possible D gene (6 bases). Per the germline V gene, CDR1 is MNHEY and CDR2 is SVGAGI. V lost 5 bases and J 2 bases, leaving 15 bases between the germline ends. The CDR3 length is 15 residues. The CDR3 DNA reads TGTGCCAGCAGTCTACCGGGACATACAAACACTGAAGCTTTCTTT. Translation gives CASSLPGHTNTEAFF.

The gene calls are TRBV6-5 and TRBJ1-2; 9 bases are a match to TRBD1. Per germline, CDR1 MNHEY and CDR2 SVGAGI. The CDR3 loop spans 15 amino acids. V lost 5 bases to trimming and J lost 5 bases; unmatched junction nucleotides: 9. The CDR3 here is CASSITTGGDYGYTF. DNA of the CDR3: TGTGCCAGCAGTATTACGACAGGGGGGGATTATGGCTACACCTTC.

The V call is TRBV28, the J call TRBJ1-3, with D possibly TRBD1 on 5 matching bases. Trimming shortened V by 5 bases and J by 2 bases, and 13 bases separated the two germline ends. Germline V gene sequence: CDR1 MDHEN, CDR2 SYDVKM. The CDR3 loop spans 15 amino acids. The CDR3 region is CASSPSPTAGNTIYF. The CDR3 nucleotides are TGTGCCAGCAGTCCCTCCCCGACAGCTGGAAACACCATATATTTT.

The table lists this clone with a count of one. The chain is built from TRBV7-2 and TRBJ2-3, with D perhaps TRBD1 (5 bases). Trimming shortened V by 5 bases and J by 1 base, and 10 bases separated the two germline ends. Germline V gene sequence: CDR1 SGHTA, CDR2 FQGNSA. CDR3 size: 14 residues. The CDR3 loop reads CASSRRQRTDTQYF. In DNA form, the CDR3 reads TGTGCCAGCAGCCGCCGACAGCGCACAGATACGCAGTATTTT.

The rearrangement links TRBV10-3 to TRBJ1-5; unclear D gene. This CDR3 comprises 13 residues. Trimming took off 0 bases at V and 5 bases at J, with 5 bases between the two ends. Germline CDR1 is ENHRY and CDR2 is SYGVKD. The CDR3 protein is CAISESGDQPQHF. The DNA of the CDR3 is TGTGCCATCAGTGAGTCGGGAGATCAGCCCCAGCATTTT.

This clone was observed a few times. The rearrangement uses TRBV30 and TRBJ2-5, with D tentatively TRBD1 (6 bases). CDR3 size: 13 residues. Trimming removed 1 base from V and 2 bases from J, with 8 bases in between. Germline loops: CDR1 GTSNPN, CDR2 SVGIG (reference sequence). CDR3 in amino acids: CAWSGGLQETQYF. The CDR3 DNA reads TGTGCCTGGAGTGGGGGGCTTCAAGAGACCCAGTACTTC.

This rearrangement joins TRBV30 to TRBJ1-1; D unclear. The V and J ends lost 3 bases and 11 bases respectively, with 22 bases between them. The CDR3 loop spans 14 amino acids. The germline CDR1 and CDR2 sequences are GTSNPN and SVGIG (reference sequence). CDR3 DNA sequence: TGTGCCTGGAGGCCGCCGGCCTCCTCTAGAGCCGCTTTCTTT. Translated: CAWRPPASSRAAFF. The whole variable domain, remainder taken from reference TRBV30 and TRBJ1-1, is SQTIHQWPATLVQPVGSPLSLECTVEGTSNPNLYWYRQAAGRGLQLLFYSVGIGQISSEVPQNLSASRPQDRQFILSSKKLLLSDSGFYLCAWRPPASSRAAFFGQGTRLTVV.

Within the sample, this clone is medium-sized. The rearrangement joins TRBV4-1 to TRBJ1-6; D not certain. Trimming left V 0 bases short and J 5 bases short, with 11 bases between. From germline, CDR1 is MGHRA and CDR2 YSYEKL. The CDR3 has 16 residues. CDR3: CASSQDWQAHNSPLHF. The CDR3 coding sequence is TGCGCCAGCAGCCAAGATTGGCAGGCCCATAATTCACCCCTCCACTTT.

V gene TRBV7-8 combines with J gene TRBJ1-5; D may be TRBD1 (6 bases). The length of the CDR3 is 15 residues. Germline-derived CDR1 and CDR2 are SGHVS and FQNEAQ. Deletions cut 5 bases from V and 7 bases from J, with 18 bases between. The CDR3 sequence is CASSPREGVLQPQHF. CDR3 nucleotides: TGTGCCAGCAGCCCGAGGGAGGGGGTTCTCCAGCCCCAGCATTTT.

The chain carries TRBV3-1 (or the pseudogene TRBV3-2) and TRBJ2-7; 7 positions agree with TRBD2. Germline CDR1 is LGHDT and CDR2 is YNNKEL (reference sequence). Germline trimming cut 4 bases from V and 2 bases from J; bases unmatched to any gene: 8. The CDR3 covers 15 residues. The CDR3, as DNA: TGTGCCAGCAGCCCTCCGCTAGCGGACCCCTACGAGCAGTACTTC. Protein sequence: CASSPPLADPYEQYF.

This chain uses TRBV6-2 or TRBV6-3 with TRBJ2-6; D may be TRBD1 (6 bases). Germline V gives CDR1 MNHEY, CDR2 SVGEGT. The CDR3 is made up of 18 amino acids. V lost 2 bases and J 0 bases, leaving 14 bases between the germline ends. The CDR3: CASSYGRGLSSGANVLTF. The CDR3 region has the DNA TGTGCCAGCAGTTACGGCAGGGGCCTGTCCTCTGGGGCCAACGTCCTGACTTTC.

The CDR3 region is CASSYAGADQPQHF. The CDR3 nucleotides are TGTGCCAGCAGTTACGCGGGGGCGGATCAGCCCCAGCATTTT. J is TRBJ1-5 and V is TRBV6-6; D may be TRBD1 (6 bases). CDR1 and CDR2 (germline): MNHNY, SVGAGI (reference sequence). The ends were cut back, 2 bases at V and 5 bases at J, with 10 bases in the middle. The CDR3 has 14 amino acids.

The V gene is TRBV6-4, the J gene TRBJ2-1, with a tentative D call TRBD1 (5 bases). CDR1 and CDR2 (germline): MRHNA, SNTAGT. The CDR3 has 15 amino acids. The V and J ends lost 2 bases and 8 bases respectively, with 16 bases between them. The CDR3, as DNA: TGTGCCAGCAGTGACCAGGGAAATTTGGGCCATGAGCAGTTCTTC. It translates to CASSDQGNLGHEQFF.

This CDR3 reads CASSHHTGTAGYTF. Here the CDR3 DNA reads TGTGCCAGCAGCCACCACACCGGGACAGCCGGCTACACCTTC. The J gene is TRBJ1-2, the V gene TRBV3-1 (or the pseudogene TRBV3-2), with 7 positions matching TRBD1. Germline CDR1 is LGHDT and CDR2 is YNNKEL (reference sequence). With 3 bases clipped from V and 8 bases from J, the junction kept 9 bases outside the gene matches. The CDR3 runs 14 residues.

The chain has TRBV30 and TRBJ1-2, with TRBD1 matching 7 bases. This CDR3 region has 13 residues. The V gene end was trimmed by 3 bases and the J gene end by 8 bases; junction bases not matched to a gene: 9. Germline V CDR1 and CDR2: GTSNPN, SVGIG (reference sequence). As DNA, the CDR3 is TGTGCCTGGAGCTCGACAGGGCGCGAGGGCTACACCTTC. Translation gives CAWSSTGREGYTF.

The gene calls are TRBV4-3 and TRBJ1-2, with 7 bases that match TRBD1. CDR3 length equals 15 residues. Germline V lookup: CDR1 LGHNA, CDR2 YSLEER. The trim removed 0 bases at V and 2 bases at J, leaving 3 bases unmatched. CDR3 sequence: CASSQDLTGNYGYTF. The CDR3 region has the DNA TGCGCCAGCAGCCAAGACCTGACAGGGAACTATGGCTACACCTTC.

The J gene is TRBJ2-7, the V gene TRBV11-2; possible D gene TRBD2, 5 bases. The V gene's germline CDR1 is SGHAT and CDR2 FQNNGV. The CDR3 totals 14 residues. Trimming stripped 4 bases from V and 2 bases from J, with 12 bases between. CDR3 nucleotide sequence: TGTGCCAGCAGCTATAAGCGGATAACCTACGAGCAGTACTTC. Encoded protein: CASSYKRITYEQYF.